The text below deals with one T cell receptor beta chain. Authors' analysis steps: Estimates of nucleated cell counts were drawn from the amplification of reference gene primers. Repertoires were generated with immunoSEQ multiplex PCR, while TCRdb's copy carries only in-frame clones and drops some. That table gives V, J and clone size, and the DNA gave D and trimming. The table shows 240,000 or so clones, with about 82% occurring only once. This entry is derived from a study of blood T cell repertoires in COVID-19. Overall study context: The cDNA or gDNA used as material had been derived from T cells, B-cell-depleted T cells, or PBMCs.

V was pared by 3 bases and J by 8 bases, with 10 bases between. The CDR3 is 11 amino acids. Looked up from germline, CDR1 is DFQATT and CDR2 is SNEGSKA (reference sequence). Sequencing used peripheral blood. This chain uses TRBV20-1 with TRBJ1-1, with D unclear. This receptor was obtained from an elderly man with acute or convalescent COVID-19. CDR3 protein: CSARGPREAFF. Here the CDR3 DNA reads TGCAGTGCTAGGGGTCCGCGGGAAGCTTTCTTT.